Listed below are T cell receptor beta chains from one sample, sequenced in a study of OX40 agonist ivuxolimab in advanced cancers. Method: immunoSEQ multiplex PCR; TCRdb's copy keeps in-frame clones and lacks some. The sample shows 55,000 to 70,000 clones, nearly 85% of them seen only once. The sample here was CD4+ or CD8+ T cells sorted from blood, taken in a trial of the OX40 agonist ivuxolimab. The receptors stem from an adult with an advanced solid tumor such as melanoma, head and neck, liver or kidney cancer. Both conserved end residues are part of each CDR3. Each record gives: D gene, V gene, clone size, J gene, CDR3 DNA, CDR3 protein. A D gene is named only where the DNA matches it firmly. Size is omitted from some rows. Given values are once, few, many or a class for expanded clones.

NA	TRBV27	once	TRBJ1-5	TGTGCCAGCACCTCCTCAGCGACTTATAGCAATCAGCCCCAGCATTTT	CASTSSATYSNQPQHF
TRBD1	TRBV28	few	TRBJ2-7	TGTGCCAGCAGCCTCAGTTTTCCGGACACCGGGACAGTTGACTACGAGCAGTACTTC	CASSLSFPDTGTVDYEQYF
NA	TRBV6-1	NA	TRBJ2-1	TGTGCCAGCAGAGCTGACTCCTACAATGAGCAGTTCTTC	CASRADSYNEQFF
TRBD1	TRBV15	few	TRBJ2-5	TGTGCCACCAGCCAAGGGACAGGGTACCAAGAGACCCAGTACTTC	CATSQGTGYQETQYF
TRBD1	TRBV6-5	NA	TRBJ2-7	TGTGCCAGCAGTCTCCGCCCGCAGGGGGCCTACGAGCAGTACTTC	CASSLRPQGAYEQYF
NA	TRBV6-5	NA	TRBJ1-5	TGTGCCAGCAGACAGGGAGTAGGTCAGCCCCAGCATTTT	CASRQGVGQPQHF
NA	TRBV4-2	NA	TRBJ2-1	TGTGCCAGCAGCCAAGGATCTCAGGAGTTCAATGAGCAGTTCTTC	CASSQGSQEFNEQFF
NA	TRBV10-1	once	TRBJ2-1	TGCGCCAGCAGTGACCCGGGGGATGAGCAGTTCTTC	CASSDPGDEQFF
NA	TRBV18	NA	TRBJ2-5	TGTGCCAGCTCACCACTCAAACAAGAGACCCAGTACTTC	CASSPLKQETQYF
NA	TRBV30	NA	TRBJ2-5	TGTGCCTGGAGTGACCCGACAGGACCGTCCGAGACCCAGTACTTC	CAWSDPTGPSETQYF
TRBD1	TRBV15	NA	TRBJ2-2	TGTGCCACCCGACAGGGATCGAACACCGGGGAGCTGTTTTTT	CATRQGSNTGELFF